A selection of T cell receptor beta chains follows, all from one sample in a study of human T cells and chemical hapten exposure. One entry per CDR3 protein results from TCRdb running MiXCR on the RACE reads. The sample carries 60,000 to 80,000 distinct CDR3 sequences, around 30% recorded once. Sequencing used whole blood, obtained in connection with sensitization to the hapten diphenylcyclopropenone (DPC). The receptors come from a man aged 35-49 years with alopecia areata. Some clones in this sample may be carry-over from other donors' samples. Both conserved end residues are part of each CDR3. Fields, in order: CDR3 protein, V gene, clone size, D gene. The D gene is left open where the match is weak. A row's size may be missing; if present it is once, few, many or a size class.

CAWTGQGQETQYF TRBV30 few TRBD1
CSVLAASTDTQYF TRBV20-1 - TRBD2
CASSYLSGASYEQYF TRBV6-5 - TRBD2
CASSLEGTSGRYEQYF TRBV7-2 many TRBD2
CASSLSGTGPNTETFF TRBV18 - TRBD1
CASSYGQGPYYNEQFF TRBV6-2/TRBV6-3 few TRBD1
CASRPVGERNTIYF TRBV6-6 - -
CASEVETGYATEAFF TRBV28 many -
CASKSLAKNIQYF TRBV6-5 - -
CASSNSLGAQYF TRBV7-2 few -
CASSSPGLADTDTQYF TRBV5-6 - TRBD2
CASSTWGGQYEQYF TRBV28 - -
CASSQGGRETQYF TRBV14 - TRBD2
CASSEGLQGVTEAFF TRBV5-1 few TRBD1
CASTRGPPSYEQYF TRBV2 - TRBD1
CASNTDRVHFNQPQHF TRBV6-6 few -
CASTLRGQVNNEQFF TRBV12-3/TRBV12-4 - TRBD1
CASSYSAKELFF TRBV6-2/TRBV6-3 - -
CASSRTGASTEAFF TRBV5-1 few TRBD1
CASSSLSTSGRRDTQYF TRBV28 medium-sized TRBD2
CASRVTPAQGNGYTF TRBV6-5 few TRBD1
CASSQQPLAGKGTDTQYF TRBV6-1 - TRBD2
CSARSSRPAQYF TRBV20-1 medium-sized -
CASSQTGKNIQYF TRBV7-2 - -
CASSLGLAAYEQYF TRBV27 few TRBD2
CASSPDLRDEQYF TRBV28 - -
CAWSTGYEQYF TRBV30 - -
CASTRTGLAGVETQYF TRBV5-1 - TRBD2
CASRGLDSGTYEQYF TRBV6-5 - -
CASSTTGTTSTEAFF TRBV7-8 few TRBD1
CASSLYLTNRGQETQYF TRBV5-6 - -
CASSPRENDPINIQYF TRBV4-1 - -
CASSFQGEGAEAFF TRBV12-3/TRBV12-4 - -
CARWAGANVLTF TRBV7-2 few -
CSVEVVVGETQYF TRBV29-1 - -
CASSPESNIQYF TRBV7-9 few -
CSARRDRGHQPQHF TRBV20-1 - TRBD1
CATDGGDTQYF TRBV27 - -
CASSQLKGVTQYF TRBV4-1 - -
CASSKVRAPYEQYF TRBV21-1 few -
CASSLGSSYTQYF TRBV7-6 few -
CASSQEGYGGGTQYF TRBV4-2 - TRBD2
CASSPMLDYEQYF TRBV5-1 few -
CASSHRVLDADTQYF TRBV12-3/TRBV12-4 - -
CASSLDRSTNTEAFF TRBV5-1 few -
CSPLRGLAGGSYNEQFF TRBV29-1 - TRBD2
CASSFLTSGRYEQYF TRBV7-9 - TRBD2
CASSALGTGNTEAFF TRBV9 few TRBD1
CASSFDQETQYF TRBV12-3/TRBV12-4 - -